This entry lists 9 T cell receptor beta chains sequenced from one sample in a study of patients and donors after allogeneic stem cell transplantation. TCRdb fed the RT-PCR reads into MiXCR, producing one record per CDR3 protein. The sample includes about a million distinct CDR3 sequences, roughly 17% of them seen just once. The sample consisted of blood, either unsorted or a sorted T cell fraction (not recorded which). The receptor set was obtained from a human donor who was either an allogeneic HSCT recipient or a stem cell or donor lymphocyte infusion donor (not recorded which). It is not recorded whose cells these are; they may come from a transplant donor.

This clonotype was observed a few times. CDR3 protein: CASSLNGGGRKTQYF. The CDR3 nucleotides are TGCGCCAGCAGCTTGAACGGGGGGGGTCGAAAGACCCAGTACTTC. This chain uses TRBV5-1 with TRBJ2-5; 8 bases align to TRBD2. Trimming removed 1 base from V and 6 bases from J; junction bases left unmatched: 8. Germline V gives CDR1 SGHRS, CDR2 YFSETQ. The CDR3 sequence is 15 residues long.

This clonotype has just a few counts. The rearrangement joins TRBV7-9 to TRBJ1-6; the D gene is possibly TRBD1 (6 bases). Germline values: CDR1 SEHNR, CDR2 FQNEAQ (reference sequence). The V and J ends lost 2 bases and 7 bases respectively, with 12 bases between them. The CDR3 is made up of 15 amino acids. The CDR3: CASSLLNRANSPLHF. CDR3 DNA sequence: TGTGCCAGCAGCTTATTAAACAGGGCCAATTCACCCCTCCACTTT.

In nucleotides, the CDR3 is TGTGCCAGCACCTACCGAACAGGGGGCGAGGGAAATGAGCAGTTCTTC. Translating it yields CASTYRTGGEGNEQFF. This chain links TRBV5-5 with TRBJ2-1, with 9 bases matching TRBD1. V gave up 6 bases and J gave up 7 bases; unmatched junction bases: 14. This CDR3 comprises 16 residues. Looked up from germline, CDR1 is SGHKS and CDR2 is YYEKEE (reference sequence).

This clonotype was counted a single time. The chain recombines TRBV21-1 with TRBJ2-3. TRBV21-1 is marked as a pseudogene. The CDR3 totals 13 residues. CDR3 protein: CASCHCDTDTQYF. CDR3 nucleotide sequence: TGTGCCAGCTGCCATTGTGACACAGATACGCAGTATTTT.

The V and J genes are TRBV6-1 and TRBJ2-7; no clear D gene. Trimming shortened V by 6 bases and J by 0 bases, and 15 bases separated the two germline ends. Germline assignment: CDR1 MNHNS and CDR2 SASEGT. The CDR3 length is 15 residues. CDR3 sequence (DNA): TGTGCCAGCAGACTCACCCACAGCGTCTCCTACGAGCAGTACTTC. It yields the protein CASRLTHSVSYEQYF.

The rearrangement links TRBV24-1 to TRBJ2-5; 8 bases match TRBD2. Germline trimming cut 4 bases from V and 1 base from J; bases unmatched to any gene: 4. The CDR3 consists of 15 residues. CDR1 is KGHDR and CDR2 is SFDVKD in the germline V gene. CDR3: CATSEPSGGQETQYF. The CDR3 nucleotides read TGTGCCACCAGTGAGCCCAGCGGGGGCCAAGAGACCCAGTACTTC.

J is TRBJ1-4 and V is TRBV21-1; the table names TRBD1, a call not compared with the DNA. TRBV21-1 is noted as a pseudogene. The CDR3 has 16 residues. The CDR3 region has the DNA TGTGCCAGCAGCCGGGAGGAGGGGACAGGGGTGGAAAAACTGTTTTTT. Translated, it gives CASSREEGTGVEKLFF.

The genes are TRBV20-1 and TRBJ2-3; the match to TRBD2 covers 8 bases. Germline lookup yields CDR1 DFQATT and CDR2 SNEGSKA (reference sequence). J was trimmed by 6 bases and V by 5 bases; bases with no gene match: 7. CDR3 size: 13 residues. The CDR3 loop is CSARTGGLDTQYF. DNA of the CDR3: TGCAGTGCTCGAACGGGGGGGCTCGATACGCAGTATTTT.

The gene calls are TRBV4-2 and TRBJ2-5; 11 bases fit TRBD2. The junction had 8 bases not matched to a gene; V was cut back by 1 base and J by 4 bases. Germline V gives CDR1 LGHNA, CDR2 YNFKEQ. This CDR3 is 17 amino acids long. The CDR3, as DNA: TGTGCCAGCAGCCAAGCCCCCCCCGGGACTAGCGGAGAGACCCAGTACTTC. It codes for CASSQAPPGTSGETQYF.